This T cell receptor beta chain was profiled in a study of T cell changes during pregnancy in multiple sclerosis. The table came from immunoSEQ multiplex PCR; TCRdb's copy has only in-frame clones and leaves some out. The sample shows 45,000 to 50,000 clones, about 90% of them seen only once. Germline values: CDR1 SGHKS, CDR2 YYEKEE (reference sequence). This CDR3 is built from 16 residues. V lost 4 bases, J lost 2 bases, and 18 bases lay in between. The source is a female donor in good health, enrolled as a control in a pregnancy study. This chain connects TRBV5-5 to TRBJ1-1; the D is unclear. This material consisted of CD4+ T cells from peripheral blood mononuclear cells, taken in the second trimester of pregnancy. For the CDR3, the DNA is TGTGCCAGCAGCCGTCGGGGTGACGGACCCAACACTGAAGCTTTCTTT. It codes for CASSRRGDGPNTEAFF.